The 16 T cell receptor beta chains presented below share a single source sample, sequenced in a study of OX40 agonist ivuxolimab in advanced cancers. Produced via immunoSEQ multiplex PCR; TCRdb's table is partial and in-frame only. The data show around 46,000 clones, around 89% seen once. This material consisted of CD4+ or CD8+ T cells sorted from blood, taken in a trial of the OX40 agonist ivuxolimab. The receptors shown here come from an adult with an advanced solid tumor such as melanoma, head and neck, liver or kidney cancer.

This clone appeared a single time. The chain has TRBV9 and TRBJ2-7; maybe TRBD1 (5 bases). CDR3 length: 16 residues. Germline V CDR1 and CDR2: SGDLS, YYNGEE. Trimming shortened V by 3 bases and J by 2 bases, and 18 bases separated the two germline ends. The CDR3 loop is CASSDERQSRPYEQYF. CDR3 DNA sequence: TGTGCCAGCAGCGATGAAAGACAGTCCCGACCCTACGAGCAGTACTTC.

In this sample, this clone turned up a few times. The chain has TRBV28 and TRBJ2-3; 9 nucleotides match TRBD2. This CDR3 spans 13 amino acids. Unmatched junction bases numbered 2, after V lost 5 bases and J lost 5 bases. Looked up from germline, CDR1 is MDHEN and CDR2 is SYDVKM. CDR3 sequence: CASSPREGDTQYF. The DNA of the CDR3 is TGTGCCAGCAGTCCGCGGGAGGGAGATACGCAGTATTTT.

This chain joins TRBV19 and TRBJ2-7, with unresolved D. V was pared by 1 base and J by 0 bases, with 10 bases between. The CDR3 has 15 amino acids. Germline values: CDR1 LNHDA, CDR2 SQIVND (reference sequence). CDR3 sequence: CASSIGNGFSYEQYF. The CDR3 nucleotides read TGTGCCAGTAGTATAGGAAACGGCTTCTCCTACGAGCAGTACTTC.

The V call is TRBV4-1, the J call TRBJ2-1, with D perhaps matching TRBD2 (6 bases). CDR3 length equals 13 residues. Germline V CDR1 and CDR2: MGHRA, YSYEKL. Trimming removed 4 bases at V and 8 bases at J, with 12 bases between. This CDR3 reads CASSPSPSDEQFF. The DNA for the CDR3 is TGCGCCAGCAGCCCTTCCCCTAGCGATGAGCAGTTCTTC.

This chain joins TRBV27 and TRBJ2-7, with a possible D match to TRBD1 (6 bases). Germline lookup yields CDR1 MNHEY and CDR2 SMNVEV (reference sequence). This CDR3 has 14 residues. V was clipped by 5 bases and J by 1 base, with 12 bases between them. The CDR3 loop is CASSPRDKSYEQYF. The CDR3 nucleotides are TGTGCCAGCAGTCCCCGGGACAAATCCTACGAGCAGTACTTC.

Concerning this clone: At the DNA level, this CDR3 is encoded by other sequences in the same sample as well. The chain couples TRBV7-9 to TRBJ1-3, with unresolved D. Germline V gives CDR1 SEHNR, CDR2 FQNEAQ (reference sequence). The CDR3 runs 12 residues. Trimming took off 5 bases at V and 4 bases at J, with 6 bases between the two ends. The CDR3 region is CASSPGGNTIYF. CDR3 coding DNA: TGTGCCAGCAGCCCGGGGGGAAACACCATATATTTT.

The chain carries TRBV19 and TRBJ2-1, with 7 bases identical to TRBD1. Looked up from germline, CDR1 is LNHDA and CDR2 is SQIVND (reference sequence). The CDR3 spans 15 residues. The trim removed 8 bases at V and 0 bases at J, leaving 7 bases unmatched. The CDR3 loop is CASRFRDSSYNEQFF. DNA of the CDR3: TGTGCCAGTCGTTTCCGGGACAGCTCCTACAATGAGCAGTTCTTC.

The chain couples TRBV27 to TRBJ2-3; tentative D call: TRBD1 (6 bases). Between the trimmed V and J ends, which lost 6 bases and 4 bases, there was a span of 14 bases. The CDR3 spans 14 residues. Germline CDR1 MNHEY, CDR2 SMNVEV (reference sequence). The CDR3 region is CASSLWGTPDTQYF. The CDR3 DNA sequence: TGTGCCAGCAGCCTATGGGGGACACCAGATACGCAGTATTTT.

This chain connects TRBV7-2 to TRBJ2-2; no clear D gene. CDR1 is SGHTA, CDR2 FQGNSA, per germline. CDR3 length equals 14 residues. Trimming took off 1 base at V and 6 bases at J, with 9 bases between the two ends. The CDR3 coding sequence is TGTGCCAGCAGCTTAGATTACTCCCCCGGGGAGCTGTTTTTT. Amino acid sequence: CASSLDYSPGELFF. Together with reference TRBV7-2 and TRBJ2-2, the CDR3 gives the full variable domain: GAGVSQSPSNKVTEKGKDVELRCDPISGHTALYWYRQSLGQGLEFLIYFQGNSAPDKSGLPSDRFSAERTGGSVSTLTIQRTQQEDSAVYLCASSLDYSPGELFFGEGSRLTVL.

This clone was detected a few times. The V gene is TRBV9, the J gene TRBJ2-1; the match to TRBD2 covers 12 bases. The CDR3 runs to 15 residues. Germline-derived CDR1 and CDR2 are SGDLS and YYNGEE. Germline trimming cut 5 bases from V and 5 bases from J; bases unmatched to any gene: 5. The CDR3 coding sequence is TGTGCCAGCAGTTCACTAGCGGGGGGAAACAATGAGCAGTTCTTC. It translates to CASSSLAGGNNEQFF. Full variable domain (outside the CDR3, taken from reference TRBV9 and TRBJ2-1): DSGVTQTPKHLITATGQRVTLRCSPRSGDLSVYWYQQSLDQGLQFLIQYYNGEERAKGNILERFSAQQFPDLHSELNLSSLELGDSALYFCASSSLAGGNNEQFFGPGTRLTVL.

This sequence joins TRBV9 and TRBJ1-6, with D possibly being TRBD1 (5 bases). Germline CDR1 is SGDLS and CDR2 is YYNGEE. V shed 4 bases and J shed 10 bases, with 15 bases lying between them. This CDR3 region has 14 residues. The CDR3, as DNA: TGTGCCAGCAGCCCAATGGGGGGAAACTCACCCCTCCACTTT. Residues: CASSPMGGNSPLHF.

The chain combines TRBV5-1 with TRBJ1-1; D is undetermined. CDR1 and CDR2 from the germline V gene are SGHRS and YFSETQ. The ends were cut back, 0 bases at V and 5 bases at J, with 8 bases in the middle. The CDR3 totals 13 residues. In DNA, the CDR3 is TGCGCCAGCAGCTTGGGGAGAATGACTGAAGCTTTCTTT. Translated, it gives CASSLGRMTEAFF. The full variable domain, in which reference TRBV5-1 and TRBJ1-1 provide the parts outside the CDR3, is KAGVTQTPRYLIKTRGQQVTLSCSPISGHRSVSWYQQTPGQGLQFLFEYFSETQRNKGNFPGRFSGRQFSNSRSEMNVSTLELGDSALYLCASSLGRMTEAFFGQGTRLTVV.

The J gene is TRBJ1-1, the V gene TRBV21-1; the table gives TRBD1 as D, unverified against the DNA. TRBV21-1 corresponds to a pseudogene. The CDR3 is 11 amino acids. The CDR3 region has the DNA TGTGCCAGCAGCGACAAGACTGAAGCTTTCTTT. The encoded protein is CASSDKTEAFF.

The V and J genes are TRBV9 and TRBJ2-5, with D uncertain. CDR1 and CDR2 from the germline V gene are SGDLS and YYNGEE. The V end was cut by 4 bases, the J end by 3 bases, with 19 bases between. CDR3 length: 16 residues. The chain's CDR3 is CASSSPEDTHEETQYF. CDR3 coding DNA: TGTGCCAGCAGCTCCCCGGAAGACACCCATGAAGAGACCCAGTACTTC.

This clone was picked up one time. The gene calls are TRBV6-5 and TRBJ2-7, with 7 bases matching TRBD1. The germline V gene encodes CDR1 MNHEY and CDR2 SVGAGI. The CDR3 spans 15 residues. The V segment lost 5 bases and the J segment 0 bases; nucleotides outside the gene matches: 7. CDR3 region: CASSPVDRPSYEQYF. The CDR3 DNA sequence: TGTGCCAGCAGTCCCGTGGACAGGCCCTCCTACGAGCAGTACTTC.

In its sample, this clone is medium-sized. The chain has TRBV6-5 and TRBJ2-5; D is unresolved. The ends were cut back, 7 bases at V and 5 bases at J, with 8 bases in the middle. Germline-derived CDR1 and CDR2 are MNHEY and SVGAGI. The CDR3 contains 11 residues. CDR3 amino acids: CASTLGETQYF. CDR3 DNA sequence: TGTGCCAGCACTTTGGGGGAGACCCAGTACTTC.